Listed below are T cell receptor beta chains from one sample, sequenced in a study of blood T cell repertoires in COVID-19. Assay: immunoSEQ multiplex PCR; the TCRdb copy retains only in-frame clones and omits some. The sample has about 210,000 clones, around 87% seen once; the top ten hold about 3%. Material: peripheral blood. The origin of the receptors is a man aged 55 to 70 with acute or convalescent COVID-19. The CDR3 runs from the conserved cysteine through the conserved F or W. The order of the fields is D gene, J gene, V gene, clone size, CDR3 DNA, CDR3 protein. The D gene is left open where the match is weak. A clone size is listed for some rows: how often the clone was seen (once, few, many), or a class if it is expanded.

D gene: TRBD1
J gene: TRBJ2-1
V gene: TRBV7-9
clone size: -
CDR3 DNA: TGTGCCGGTGACGGGACAGGGGCGTGGAATGAGCAGTTCTTC
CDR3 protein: CAGDGTGAWNEQFF

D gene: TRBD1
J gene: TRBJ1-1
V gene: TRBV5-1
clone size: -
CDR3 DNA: TGCGCCAGCAGCTTGCGGACAGGGACCGACGAAGCTTTCTTT
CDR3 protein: CASSLRTGTDEAFF

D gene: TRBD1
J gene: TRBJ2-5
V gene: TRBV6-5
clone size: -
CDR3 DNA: TGTGCCAGCAGTTTGGGGACAGGGCGTTACCAAGAGACCCAGTACTTC
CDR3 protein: CASSLGTGRYQETQYF

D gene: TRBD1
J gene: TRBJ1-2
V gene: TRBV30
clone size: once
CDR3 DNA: TGTGCCTGGGGAAATACCGGGACAGGGAAGGGCTATGGCTACACCTTC
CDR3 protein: CAWGNTGTGKGYGYTF

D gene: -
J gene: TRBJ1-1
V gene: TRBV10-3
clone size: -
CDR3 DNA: TGTGCCGCCCAGGGGTACACTGAAGCTTTCTTT
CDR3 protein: CAAQGYTEAFF

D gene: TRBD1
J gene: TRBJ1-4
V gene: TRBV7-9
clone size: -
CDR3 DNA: TGTGCCAGCACTTTTGACAGGGTTTGGGGAGAAAAACTGTTTTTT
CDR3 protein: CASTFDRVWGEKLFF

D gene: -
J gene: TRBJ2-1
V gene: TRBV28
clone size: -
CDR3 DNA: TGTGCCAGCAGTTTGGGGGGTCGCTCCTACAATGAGCAGTTCTTC
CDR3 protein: CASSLGGRSYNEQFF

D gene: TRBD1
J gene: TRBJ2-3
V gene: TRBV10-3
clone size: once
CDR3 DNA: TGTGCCATCAGTGAGCCGACGGGACAGGGGGCGGGAGATACGCAGTATTTT
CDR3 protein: CAISEPTGQGAGDTQYF

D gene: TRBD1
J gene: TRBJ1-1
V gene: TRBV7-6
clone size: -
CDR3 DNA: TGTGCCAGCAGCCCCCGGGACAGGGGATACACTGAAGCTTTCTTT
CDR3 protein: CASSPRDRGYTEAFF

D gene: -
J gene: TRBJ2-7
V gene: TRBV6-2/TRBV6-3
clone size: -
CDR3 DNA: TGTGCCAGCAGTTACACTGAGACCTACGAGCAGTACTTC
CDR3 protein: CASSYTETYEQYF